The 7 T cell receptor beta chains below all came from one sample that was sequenced in a study of T cell changes during pregnancy in multiple sclerosis (dated by TCRdb to about 2019). Library preparation employed the immunoSEQ multiplex PCR assay. Sourced from immuneACCESS, this table was stored by TCRdb with only in-frame sequences that have V and J called. A share of the clones is absent; for the studies checked, an unresolved V gene accounts for under half, and the remainder has no known explanation. The sample data list under 60,000 clones, and about 91% of these were observed just once. Of the sample, roughly a tenth falls within the top ten clones. Sequenced here: CD8+ T cells from peripheral blood mononuclear cells, sampled after pregnancy. Receptor source: a female donor with multiple sclerosis, enrolled in a pregnancy study.

Details on this clone: Relative to the germline gene, one junction end is altered; a read error may explain this. The CDR3 DNA reads TGTGCTAGTGGCTTGGACCTAGATGTTGAAAAACTGTTTTTT. It specifies CASGLDLDVEKLFF. V gene TRBV12-5 combines with J gene TRBJ1-4; unclear D gene. Germline V gene lookup returns CDR1 LGHNT and CDR2 FRNRAP. The CDR3 covers 14 residues.

The rearrangement uses TRBV9 and TRBJ1-1; 7 bases line up with TRBD1. V gave up 3 bases and J gave up 6 bases; unmatched junction bases: 5. The germline V gene encodes CDR1 SGDLS and CDR2 YYNGEE. The CDR3 is 13 amino acids. The CDR3 is CASSDPQGSEAFF. CDR3 DNA: TGTGCCAGCAGCGATCCACAGGGGTCTGAAGCTTTCTTT.

The chain has TRBV7-2 and TRBJ2-3; 7 nucleotides match TRBD2. Germline CDR1 and CDR2: SGHTA and FQGNSA. The CDR3 has 16 amino acids. V gave up 1 base and J gave up 2 bases; unmatched junction bases: 6. CDR3 amino acids: CASSLELAGFTDTQYF. CDR3 nucleotide sequence: TGTGCCAGCAGCTTAGAGTTAGCGGGCTTCACAGATACGCAGTATTTT.

The chain is built from TRBV5-1 and TRBJ2-1; 16 positions agree with TRBD2. The junction had 4 bases not matched to a gene; V was cut back by 4 bases and J by 3 bases. The germline V gene encodes CDR1 SGHRS and CDR2 YFSETQ. The CDR3 length is 17 residues. CDR3 nucleotide sequence: TGCGCCAGCAGCCCCGGGACTAGCGGGGGGGTCTACAATGAGCAGTTCTTC. Residues: CASSPGTSGGVYNEQFF.

The chain links TRBV27 to TRBJ2-1; a possible D gene is TRBD2 (6 bases). Trimming removed 8 bases from V and 1 base from J, with 12 bases in between. This CDR3 is built from 14 residues. Germline V gives CDR1 MNHEY, CDR2 SMNVEV (reference sequence). CDR3: CASGASESYNEQFF. As DNA, the CDR3 is TGTGCCAGCGGCGCTAGCGAATCCTACAATGAGCAGTTCTTC.

The rearrangement links TRBV11-2 to TRBJ2-1; TRBD2 aligns across 12 bases. V lost 0 bases and J lost 7; bases outside the gene matches: 10. Germline V lookup: CDR1 SGHAT, CDR2 FQNNGV. There are 18 residues in the CDR3. The CDR3 DNA follows: TGTGCCAGCAGCTTAGACACACTAGCGGGGGGTGCATGGAATGAGCAGTTCTTC. It encodes CASSLDTLAGGAWNEQFF. Using reference TRBV11-2 and TRBJ2-1 for the parts outside the CDR3, the full variable domain is EAGVAQSPRYKIIEKRQSVAFWCNPISGHATLYWYQQILGQGPKLLIQFQNNGVVDDSQLPKDRFSAERLKGVDSTLKIQPAKLEDSAVYLCASSLDTLAGGAWNEQFFGPGTRLTVL.

This sequence joins TRBV6-5 and TRBJ2-7, with D tentatively TRBD1 (6 bases). Germline CDR1 MNHEY, CDR2 SVGAGI. The CDR3 consists of 14 residues. Trimming pared 5 bases from V and 1 base from J, leaving 12 bases between. DNA for the CDR3: TGTGCCAGCAGTATTGACAGGCGGTCCTACGAGCAGTACTTC. It yields the protein CASSIDRRSYEQYF.